This T cell receptor (beta chain) was recorded in a study of preoperative IRX-2 immunotherapy in early breast cancer. Sequenced by immunoSEQ multiplex PCR; TCRdb stores in-frame clones only, minus some. Of fewer than 25,000 clones detected, around 90% appear once; the ten largest clones hold roughly 29%. This clone was recorded once. The CDR3 runs 13 residues. Germline values: CDR1 SEHNR, CDR2 FQNEAQ (reference sequence). Trimming removed 3 bases at V and 1 base at J, with 6 bases between. Documented treatment: preoperative locoregional IRX-2 cytokine immunotherapy. This phase Ib study tested locoregional IRX-2 cytokine immunotherapy given before surgery.

The source was tumor tissue, collected after IRX-2 immunotherapy. The chain employs TRBV7-9 and TRBJ1-1, with D unresolved. The sequence was obtained from a human donor with breast cancer. The CDR3 protein is CASSFLANTEAFF. In DNA form, the CDR3 reads TGTGCCAGCAGCTTCTTGGCGAACACTGAAGCTTTCTTT.